Listed here are 12 T cell receptor beta chains from one sample, sequenced in a study of blood T cell repertoires in COVID-19. The method was immunoSEQ multiplex PCR; TCRdb's version includes in-frame clones alone and lacks a portion of them. The sample contains about 170,000 clones, 80% to 90% of which appear only once. The sample consisted of peripheral blood. These receptors came from a woman in her sixties or seventies who had recovered from COVID-19.

CDR3 DNA sequence: TGCGCCAGCAGCCAAGAGGGGGCAGCGGGGGGCCGAGATACGCAGTATTTT. This codes for CASSQEGAAGGRDTQYF. This chain connects TRBV4-1 to TRBJ2-3; 9 nucleotides match TRBD2. Germline V gene data show CDR1 as MGHRA and CDR2 as YSYEKL. The CDR3 length is 17 residues. V dropped 0 bases and J dropped 5; count of bases not matched to a gene: 9.

This chain uses TRBV6-6 with TRBJ2-1, with D maybe TRBD2 (5 bases). CDR1 is MNHNY and CDR2 is SVGAGI in the germline V gene (reference sequence). The length of the CDR3 is 13 residues. V was clipped by 0 bases and J by 10 bases, with 10 bases between them. Here the CDR3 DNA reads TGTGCCAGCAGTTACTCGTCGGCTAGCGAGCAGTTCTTC. This encodes CASSYSSASEQFF.

The V and J genes are TRBV7-2 and TRBJ2-4; weak D call: TRBD1 (5 bases). The CDR3 runs 14 residues. Germline lookup yields CDR1 SGHTA and CDR2 FQGNSA. The germline V and J ends were trimmed by 4 bases and 7 bases, with 14 bases remaining between them. The CDR3 loop is CASSSRALGNIQYF. The CDR3 region has the DNA TGTGCCAGCAGCTCCAGGGCCCTAGGGAACATTCAGTACTTC.

J is TRBJ1-3 and V is TRBV7-8; D is undetermined. Germline-derived CDR1 and CDR2 are SGHVS and FQNEAQ. V lost 5 bases and J 2 bases, leaving 16 bases between the germline ends. The CDR3 has 16 amino acids. CDR3 residues: CASSSQLESPGNTIYF. CDR3 coding DNA: TGTGCCAGCAGCAGCCAGCTGGAGTCACCTGGAAACACCATATATTTT.

J is TRBJ1-1 and V is TRBV18; maybe TRBD1 (5 bases). V was clipped by 3 bases and J by 1 base, with 6 bases between them. The CDR3 sequence is 13 residues long. The V gene's germline CDR1 is KGHSH and CDR2 LQKENI. CDR3 sequence reads: CASSPTGNTEAFF. CDR3 nucleotide sequence: TGTGCCAGCTCACCCACAGGGAACACTGAAGCTTTCTTT.

The V and J genes are TRBV27 and TRBJ1-2; TRBD1 is a possible D gene (6 bases). Trimming took off 6 bases at V and 2 bases at J, with 10 bases between the two ends. The CDR3 has 13 amino acids. The germline CDR1 and CDR2 sequences are MNHEY and SMNVEV (reference sequence). CDR3 region: CASSPGQNYGYTF. In nucleotides, the CDR3 is TGTGCCAGCAGCCCCGGACAGAACTATGGCTACACCTTC.

Notes on this clone: This same CDR3 is encoded by further DNA sequences in the sample. This chain joins TRBV7-2 and TRBJ1-2, with 9 bases that match TRBD1. V lost 5 bases and J lost 2; bases outside the gene matches: 3. This CDR3 is built from 14 residues. Germline values: CDR1 SGHTA, CDR2 FQGNSA. The CDR3 nucleotides are TGTGCCAGCAGCCCGGACAGGGGCAACTATGGCTACACCTTC. Its translation is CASSPDRGNYGYTF.

V usage is TRBV6-2 or TRBV6-3 and J usage is TRBJ2-7; 7 bases align to TRBD1. The length of the CDR3 is 15 residues. The junction had 9 bases not matched to a gene; V was cut back by 2 bases and J by 5 bases. Germline V CDR1 and CDR2: MNHEY, SVGEGT. The CDR3 coding sequence is TGTGCCAGCAGTTACGACGACCGGGACAGCGACGAGCAGTACTTC. The encoded protein is CASSYDDRDSDEQYF.

The V call is TRBV7-9, the J call TRBJ2-7; 8 bases are shared with TRBD2. Germline loops: CDR1 SEHNR, CDR2 FQNEAQ (reference sequence). This CDR3 region has 15 residues. Unmatched junction bases numbered 7, after V lost 3 bases and J lost 3 bases. CDR3 protein: CASSFRGGGLYEQYF. The CDR3 coding sequence is TGTGCCAGCAGCTTTCGGGGGGGAGGCCTCTACGAGCAGTACTTC.

The chain employs TRBV5-1 and TRBJ2-3; 7 bases match TRBD2. CDR1 SGHRS and CDR2 YFSETQ come from the germline V gene. J gave up 0 bases and V 4 bases, and 2 bases lay outside the gene matches. This CDR3 is built from 14 residues. CDR3 residues: CASSPGGSTDTQYF. CDR3 DNA: TGCGCCAGCAGCCCGGGGGGTAGCACAGATACGCAGTATTTT.

The CDR3 sequence: CASSIPTGNIQYF. Here the CDR3 DNA reads TGTGCCAGCAGTATACCGACGGGGAACATTCAGTACTTC. This sequence joins TRBV28 and TRBJ2-4, with D perhaps matching TRBD2 (5 bases). The V end lost 5 bases, the J end lost 7 bases, and 12 bases lay between the germline ends. This CDR3 is 13 amino acids long. Germline V lookup: CDR1 MDHEN, CDR2 SYDVKM.

This clone showed up just a few times. The CDR3 coding sequence is TGTGCCAGCAGCCCCCCGACCGGGACTAGCGGGAACAATGAGCAGTTCTTC. It codes for CASSPPTGTSGNNEQFF. J is TRBJ2-1 and V is TRBV7-3, with 13 bases matching TRBD2. The CDR3 covers 17 residues. Germline V CDR1 and CDR2: SGHTA, FQGTGA. Germline trimming cut 5 bases from V and 5 bases from J; bases unmatched to any gene: 9. Drawing the rest from reference TRBV7-3 and TRBJ2-1, the complete variable domain is GAGVSQTPSNKVTEKGKYVELRCDPISGHTALYWYRQSLGQGPEFLIYFQGTGAADDSGLPNDRFFAVRPEGSVSTLKIQRTERGDSAVYLCASSPPTGTSGNNEQFFGPGTRLTVL.